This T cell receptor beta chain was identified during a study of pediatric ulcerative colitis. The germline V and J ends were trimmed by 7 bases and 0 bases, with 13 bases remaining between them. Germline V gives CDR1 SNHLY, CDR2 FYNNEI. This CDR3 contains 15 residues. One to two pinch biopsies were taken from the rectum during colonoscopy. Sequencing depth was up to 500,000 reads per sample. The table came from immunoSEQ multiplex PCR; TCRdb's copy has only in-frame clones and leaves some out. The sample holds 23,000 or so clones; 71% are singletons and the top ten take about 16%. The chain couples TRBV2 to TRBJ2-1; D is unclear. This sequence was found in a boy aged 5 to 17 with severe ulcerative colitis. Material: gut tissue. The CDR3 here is CASTLDLSSYNEQFF. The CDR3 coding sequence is TGTGCCAGCACTTTAGATCTCTCCTCCTACAATGAGCAGTTCTTC.